This passage covers 5 T cell receptor beta chains from one sample sequenced in a study of cytotoxic CD8 clonotypes in ibrutinib-treated CLL. Assay used: immunoSEQ multiplex PCR; TCRdb lists only in-frame clones, some missing. Of some 350,000 clones listed, 67% are singletons. The material sequenced was PBMCs, taken after 36 months of ibrutinib treatment. The origin of the receptors is a human donor with chronic lymphocytic leukemia.

V is TRBV5-1 and J is TRBJ2-1; unclear D gene. In germline, CDR1 is SGHRS, CDR2 YFSETQ. The CDR3 spans 11 residues. V shed 2 bases and J shed 10 bases, with 7 bases lying between them. CDR3 bases: TGCGCCAGCAGCTTAGGCGAGGAGCAGTTCTTC. Protein product: CASSLGEEQFF.

This clone was seen only once. This chain links TRBV9 with TRBJ2-7, with TRBD2 matching 11 bases. This CDR3 comprises 16 residues. Trimming took 0 bases from V and 3 from J; bases not matched to a gene: 5. Germline V CDR1 and CDR2: SGDLS, YYNGEE. The CDR3: CASSVGLAGGGYEQYF. Here the CDR3 DNA reads TGTGCCAGCAGCGTAGGTCTAGCGGGAGGAGGCTACGAGCAGTACTTC.

This clone turned up a few times. The V gene is TRBV27, the J gene TRBJ2-6; D uncertain. Trimming left V 6 bases short and J 4 bases short, with 7 bases between. Germline lookup yields CDR1 MNHEY and CDR2 SMNVEV (reference sequence). This CDR3 contains 13 residues. In DNA form, the CDR3 reads TGTGCCAGCAGCCAATCCGGGGCCAACGTCCTGACTTTC. Protein product: CASSQSGANVLTF.

This clone was found once. The chain uses TRBV2 and TRBJ1-3; no reliable D call. Trimming removed 5 bases at V and 0 bases at J, with 8 bases between. This CDR3 spans 14 amino acids. The V gene's germline CDR1 is SNHLY and CDR2 FYNNEI. The CDR3, as DNA: TGTGCCAGCAGTCCCTTTACCTCTGGAAACACCATATATTTT. Encoded protein: CASSPFTSGNTIYF.

V gene TRBV25-1 combines with J gene TRBJ2-7; D could derive from TRBD1 or TRBD2 (7 bases each). Trimming left V 6 bases short and J 3 bases short, with 15 bases between. Germline V gives CDR1 MGHDK, CDR2 SYGVNS. The CDR3 is 14 amino acids. The CDR3 region has the DNA TGTGCCAGCAGATCAGCGGGACAGAACTACGAGCAGTACTTC. This codes for CASRSAGQNYEQYF.